Listed below are T cell receptor beta chains from one sample, sequenced in a study of T cells after yellow fever vaccination. TCRdb passed the 5' RACE reads through MiXCR, listing each CDR3 protein once. The top ten hold about 3.3% of the sample, which has about 210,000 distinct CDR3 sequences, approximately 3% seen once. This specimen consisted of CD4+ T cells sorted from PBMCs, obtained 10 days after the yellow fever booster vaccination. The receptor set was obtained from a man younger than 35 who received the YFV17D yellow fever vaccine. Each CDR3 is given with its conserved first and last residue. The D gene is left open where the match is weak. Part of the rows lack a size; the others show once, few, many or a class for expanded clones.

DNA,CDR3,J,size,V,D
TGTGCCAGCAGCTTAGATACATACCAAGAGACCCAGTACTTC,CASSLDTYQETQYF,TRBJ2-5,-,TRBV11-3,-
TGTGCCAGCAGCCGATCGACAGGGGACGAAAAACTGTTTTTT,CASSRSTGDEKLFF,TRBJ1-4,few,TRBV3-1,TRBD1
TGTGCCATCAGCGATGGGGACAGTTCCTACGAGCAGTACTTC,CAISDGDSSYEQYF,TRBJ2-7,many,TRBV10-3,TRBD1
TGTGCCACCAGCAGAGAAACCGGGGAGCTGTTTTTT,CATSRETGELFF,TRBJ2-2,few,TRBV12-3/TRBV12-4,-
TGCAGTGCCCAAGCGGGGGTTGTCGGGGAGCTGTTTTTT,CSAQAGVVGELFF,TRBJ2-2,few,TRBV20-1,TRBD2
TGCGCCAGCAGCCAAGAGTCAGGCCCTCAGCCCCAGCATTTT,CASSQESGPQPQHF,TRBJ1-5,few,TRBV4-3,-
TGTGCCATCAGTGTCAGGAAGGACTACGAGCAGTACTTC,CAISVRKDYEQYF,TRBJ2-7,-,TRBV10-3,-
TGTGCCAGCAGTTTCCCGGGTGGGGGGACCCAGTACTTC,CASSFPGGGTQYF,TRBJ2-5,few,TRBV12-3/TRBV12-4,-
TGCAGTGCTCGCGGGGTCGAGGACCGCACAGATACGCAGTATTTT,CSARGVEDRTDTQYF,TRBJ2-3,many,TRBV20-1,-
TGTGCCAGCAGCCAAATACTAGCGGCTAGCACAGATACGCAGTATTTT,CASSQILAASTDTQYF,TRBJ2-3,many,TRBV3-1,TRBD2
TGTGCCAGCAGCTTGGGGACAGTTGGCTACACCTTC,CASSLGTVGYTF,TRBJ1-2,-,TRBV5-5,-
TGTGCCAGCACCCCAGGACAGGGTGGATCACCCCTCCACTTT,CASTPGQGGSPLHF,TRBJ1-6,few,TRBV12-3/TRBV12-4,TRBD1
TGCGCCAGCTCTCCGACTTCTAACTCCTACAATGAGCAGTTCTTC,CASSPTSNSYNEQFF,TRBJ2-1,few,TRBV5-1,-
TGTGCCAGCAGCCCCCGACAGGAGGGCCTGGACGAGCAGTACTTC,CASSPRQEGLDEQYF,TRBJ2-7,many,TRBV7-9,-
TGTGCCAGCAGCCAAGATCGACAGGACAGTTCACCCCTCCACTTT,CASSQDRQDSSPLHF,TRBJ1-6,few,TRBV4-2,-
TGTGCCAGCAGTTTGATTAGCGGGGCAAAAGAGACCCAGTACTTC,CASSLISGAKETQYF,TRBJ2-5,-,TRBV12-3/TRBV12-4,TRBD2
TGTGCCAGCAGTGAAGCCCCTGGCGGCTATCCCTACGAGCAGTACTTC,CASSEAPGGYPYEQYF,TRBJ2-7,-,TRBV2,-
TGTGCCAGCAGCCCCGGGCACTCACCCCTCCACTTT,CASSPGHSPLHF,TRBJ1-6,many,TRBV5-6,-
TGTGCCAGCGTCTGGACAGGCGGACAGACCCAGTACTTC,CASVWTGGQTQYF,TRBJ2-5,-,TRBV6-1,TRBD1
TGCGCCAGCAGCCACGGGACAGGGGACTATGGCTACACCTTC,CASSHGTGDYGYTF,TRBJ1-2,many,TRBV4-3,TRBD1
TGTGCCAGCAGCCCGGTGGGGACAGACTCTGGAAACACCATATATTTT,CASSPVGTDSGNTIYF,TRBJ1-3,few,TRBV7-2,TRBD1
TGCAGCGTAGAAAGCGGGGCTGATGGCTACACCTTC,CSVESGADGYTF,TRBJ1-2,many,TRBV29-1,-
TGTGCCAGCAGCAAGGCGGTCGGAGGGTACACCGGGGAGCTGTTTTTT,CASSKAVGGYTGELFF,TRBJ2-2,few,TRBV7-9,-
TGTGCCAGCAGACTTCAGGGAGTTTATGGCTACACCTTC,CASRLQGVYGYTF,TRBJ1-2,-,TRBV12-3/TRBV12-4,-
TGTGCCAGCAGCCAAGATGTCCAGGGGGCCAGTCAGCCCCAGCATTTT,CASSQDVQGASQPQHF,TRBJ1-5,-,TRBV14,TRBD1
TGCGCCAGCAGCTTGGTCTCGGGGTCGGGCGATTCACCCCTCCACTTT,CASSLVSGSGDSPLHF,TRBJ1-6,few,TRBV5-1,-
TGCGCCAGCAGCTTGGATACAGGGGGCAGGCAGCCCCAGCATTTT,CASSLDTGGRQPQHF,TRBJ1-5,few,TRBV5-1,TRBD1
TGTGCCAGCAGCTTAGGCTGGGGGTATGGCTACACCTTC,CASSLGWGYGYTF,TRBJ1-2,many,TRBV7-2,-
TGTGCCAGCAGCCCCAAATCCGGGACAGGGAGGTACAATGAGCAGTTCTTC,CASSPKSGTGRYNEQFF,TRBJ2-1,many,TRBV3-1,TRBD1
TGTGCCAGCAGGCCCGGGACAGGGGGGCATGGCTACACCTTC,CASRPGTGGHGYTF,TRBJ1-2,many,TRBV6-1,TRBD1
TGCGCCAGCAGCCACACGGGGCCAGGGGACCGTCCGGTTGGGGCAGATACGCAGTATTTT,CASSHTGPGDRPVGADTQYF,TRBJ2-3,-,TRBV4-1,-
TGTGCCAGCAGCCCCCGCGAGTACAATCAGCCCCAGCATTTT,CASSPREYNQPQHF,TRBJ1-5,-,TRBV7-2,-